What follows describes a single T cell receptor beta chain. What it binds is not known. This entry comes from a study of identical twins. Findings of the study overall: Modeled out-of-frame TCR alpha sharing in monozygotic twins fell below observed levels.

TCRdb reprocessed the 5' RACE reads with MiXCR, giving one entry per CDR3 protein. The sample lists under 900,000 distinct CDR3 sequences; about 12% were seen once. The CDR3 extends over 16 amino acids. Germline trimming cut 4 bases from V and 4 bases from J; bases unmatched to any gene: 7. Germline V CDR1 and CDR2: SGHAT, FQNNGV. These data were also reused for a study on yellow fever vaccine responses in identical twins.

This chain links TRBV11-2 with TRBJ2-5, with 12 positions matching TRBD2. The sequence derives from a woman in her late teens or twenties in good health. The sequenced sample consisted of PBMCs. The CDR3 coding sequence is TGTGCCAGCAGCTCCCGACTAGCGGGAGCGGGAGAGACCCAGTACTTC. The encoded protein is CASSSRLAGAGETQYF.